Listed here is a single TCR beta chain. The antigen is unknown. This sample is part of a study of T cell repertoires in cytomegalovirus infection. Whole-study context: CMV epitopes that were recently identified and HLA-C-restricted were used alongside well-studied HLA-B-restricted ones. It was the public TCR beta signatures that indicated both CMV infection and matching HLA type. General observations from the study: HLA-C-restricted CMV-specific TCR beta clonotypes were dominant in the ex vivo response.

TCRdb itself ran the reads through MiXCR, one entry per CDR3 protein. This sample yields approximately 600,000 distinct CDR3 sequences, of which roughly 42% are seen a single time; around 48% belongs to the top ten. This CDR3 region has 15 residues. With V trimmed by 6 bases and J by 0 bases, 4 bases remained unmatched. J is TRBJ2-2 and V is TRBV12-3 or TRBV12-4; 7 nucleotides line up with TRBD1. The specimen comprised cultured PBMCs, sampled from culture after CMV antigen stimulation. The origin of this receptor is a human donor in good health (CMV status not recorded). Some clones in this sample may be carry-over from other donors' samples. CDR3 DNA: TGTGCCAGCAGACTGGGACAGACGAACACCGGGGAGCTGTTTTTT. It translates to CASRLGQTNTGELFF.